This T cell receptor (beta chain) was found in a study of tumor and adjacent non-tumor tissue in lung cancer. Study context: There were 11 to 12 adenocarcinoma, a couple of squamous cell carcinoma and 1 small cell lung cancer cases. Samples averaged about 4.17 million productive TCRbeta reads each.

There are 14 residues in the CDR3. From germline, CDR1 is MGHRA and CDR2 YSYEKL. The study's findings and limits: Tumor tissue had significantly higher TCR diversity than normal lung.

This clonotype was recorded once. The antigen is not known. The junction differs from germline at one of its ends, possibly a read error. No cell sorting was done before RNA was extracted from the tissue. More than 3 cm separated this lung sample from the edge of the tumor. A modified ARM-PCR protocol with three rounds of nested PCR amplified TCRbeta. MiXCR, applied by TCRdb to the multiplex PCR reads, yields one record per CDR3 protein. The sample lists 85,000 or so distinct CDR3 sequences, under 80% seen once, with 21% in the top ten. The chain uses TRBV4-1 and TRBJ2-6; TRBD1 might be the D (5 bases). This clonotype was sampled from a woman in her 50s with non-small cell lung cancer. Sequenced material: distant non-tumor lung tissue. The CDR3 region has the DNA TGCACCAGCAGCGTAGATTCTGGGGCCAACCTCCTGACTTTC. Residues: CTSSVDSGANLLTF.